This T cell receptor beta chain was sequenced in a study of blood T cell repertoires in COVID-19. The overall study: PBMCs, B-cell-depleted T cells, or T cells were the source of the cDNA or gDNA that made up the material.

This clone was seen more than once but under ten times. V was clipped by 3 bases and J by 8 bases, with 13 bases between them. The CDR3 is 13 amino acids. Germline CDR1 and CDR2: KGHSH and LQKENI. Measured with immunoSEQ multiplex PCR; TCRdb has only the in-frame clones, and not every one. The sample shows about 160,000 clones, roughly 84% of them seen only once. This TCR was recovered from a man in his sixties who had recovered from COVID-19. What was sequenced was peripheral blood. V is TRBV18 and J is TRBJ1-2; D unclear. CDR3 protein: CASSPEGSWGYTF. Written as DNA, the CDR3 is TGTGCCAGCTCACCGGAGGGTTCTTGGGGCTACACCTTC.